The 31 T cell receptor beta chains given below trace back to one sample, sequenced in a study of control samples from healthy donors and cancer patients. TCRdb keeps only in-frame clones here, not all; method: immunoSEQ multiplex PCR. The sample includes about 89,000 clones, around 86% of them seen just once. The sample consisted of blood. The receptor source for this set is a man under 40 in good health.

The chain's CDR3 is CASSSQGAYYSPLHF. The CDR3 DNA follows: TGTGCCAGCAGCTCCCAGGGGGCCTACTACTCACCCCTCCACTTT. The chain carries TRBV11-2 and TRBJ1-6, with TRBD1 matching 8 bases. Germline V CDR1 and CDR2: SGHAT, FQNNGV. The CDR3 has 15 amino acids. V dropped 4 bases and J dropped 10; count of bases not matched to a gene: 9.

The chain employs TRBV5-1 and TRBJ2-2; D is ambiguous. V was cut by 4 bases and J by 1 base, with 14 bases left in between. Germline V gene lookup returns CDR1 SGHRS and CDR2 YFSETQ. The CDR3 consists of 16 residues. The CDR3 protein is CASSPLGSGNTGELFF. The CDR3 DNA reads TGCGCCAGCAGCCCGCTCGGGTCGGGGAACACCGGGGAGCTGTTTTTT.

V and J are TRBV3-1 (or the pseudogene TRBV3-2) and TRBJ2-5; D is uncertain. Germline CDR1 LGHDT, CDR2 YNNKEL (reference sequence). Trimming left V 1 base short and J 5 bases short, with 14 bases between. This CDR3 comprises 15 residues. DNA of the CDR3: TGTGCCAGCAGCCAAGGAACCCCGGGCGGTGAGACCCAGTACTTC. This encodes CASSQGTPGGETQYF.

The V and J genes are TRBV9 and TRBJ2-1, with D unclear. CDR1 SGDLS and CDR2 YYNGEE come from the germline V gene. The CDR3 sequence is 14 residues long. V lost 0 bases and J lost 6, with 10 bases in between. Here the CDR3 DNA reads TGTGCCAGCAGCGTAGAGAGTAGACGCAATGAGCAGTTCTTC. It specifies CASSVESRRNEQFF.

The rearrangement uses TRBV19 and TRBJ1-1; 7 bases agree with TRBD1. The CDR3 has 15 amino acids. CDR1 is LNHDA, CDR2 SQIVND, per germline (reference sequence). The J segment lost 1 base and the V segment lost 0 bases, leaving 2 bases of the junction unmatched. The CDR3 nucleotides read TGTGCCAGTAGTATAGAGAACAGGGGGAACACTGAAGCTTTCTTT. Its protein is CASSIENRGNTEAFF.

The V gene is TRBV5-1, the J gene TRBJ2-5; D possibly corresponds to TRBD2 (6 bases). Between the trimmed V and J ends, which lost 0 bases and 5 bases, there was a span of 17 bases. This CDR3 region has 16 residues. From germline, CDR1 is SGHRS and CDR2 YFSETQ. The CDR3 here is CASSLGMTPRGETQYF. DNA of the CDR3: TGCGCCAGCAGCTTGGGGATGACCCCCCGGGGGGAGACCCAGTACTTC.

This clone was counted a few times. This chain uses TRBV3-1 (or the pseudogene TRBV3-2) with TRBJ2-1; 8 nucleotides agree with TRBD1. CDR3 length: 13 amino acids. The germline CDR1 and CDR2 sequences are LGHDT and YNNKEL (reference sequence). The trim removed 5 bases at V and 5 bases at J, leaving 2 bases unmatched. Here the CDR3 reads CASSKTGDNEQFF. CDR3 bases: TGTGCCAGCAGCAAGACAGGGGACAATGAGCAGTTCTTC.

The rearrangement links TRBV19 to TRBJ1-1; weak D call: TRBD1 (6 bases). The germline gives CDR1 LNHDA, CDR2 SQIVND (reference sequence). CDR3 length: 14 residues. V was clipped by 2 bases and J by 1 base, with 8 bases between them. CDR3 sequence (DNA): TGTGCCAGTAGTATAACAGGGAGGAACACTGAAGCTTTCTTT. As protein: CASSITGRNTEAFF.

The V call is TRBV5-1, the J call TRBJ2-1, with D possibly TRBD2 on 5 matching bases. The length of the CDR3 is 14 residues. Germline V CDR1 and CDR2: SGHRS, YFSETQ. Trimming removed 3 bases at V and 12 bases at J, with 19 bases between. The DNA of the CDR3 is TGCGCCAGCAGCTGGGGTGGGAGCATAGAGGGGCAGTTCTTC. This encodes CASSWGGSIEGQFF.

The chain employs TRBV5-4 and TRBJ2-3; D is undetermined. This CDR3 has 12 residues. Deletions cut 0 bases from V and 5 bases from J, with 4 bases between. Looked up from germline, CDR1 is SGHNT and CDR2 is YYREEE (reference sequence). In nucleotides, the CDR3 is TGTGCCAGCAGCTTGGAAGAAGATACGCAGTATTTT. It translates to CASSLEEDTQYF.

This clone occurred once. V is TRBV19 and J is TRBJ2-1, with D possibly matching TRBD2 (6 bases). Per germline, CDR1 LNHDA and CDR2 SQIVND (reference sequence). The CDR3 sequence is 16 residues long. V was shortened by 6 bases and J by 3 bases, with 18 bases between the two germline ends. The CDR3 sequence is CASSPTAGSNYNEQFF. As DNA, the CDR3 is TGTGCCAGTAGCCCCACCGCGGGGTCTAACTACAATGAGCAGTTCTTC.

The V and J genes are TRBV4-1 and TRBJ2-4; TRBD1 matches at 10 bases. V was clipped by 0 bases and J by 0 bases; unmatched bases: 5. This CDR3 has 18 residues. Germline CDR1 reads MGHRA; CDR2 reads YSYEKL. The DNA for the CDR3 is TGCGCCAGCAGCCAAGATCGGGACAGGGGTCAAGCCAAAAACATTCAGTACTTC. It codes for CASSQDRDRGQAKNIQYF.

This sequence joins TRBV19 and TRBJ2-1; perhaps TRBD2 as D (5 bases). Germline CDR1 LNHDA, CDR2 SQIVND (reference sequence). V lost 10 bases and J lost 4, with 11 bases in between. This CDR3 is 12 amino acids long. CDR3 amino acids: CATRTGYNEQFF. As DNA, the CDR3 is TGTGCCACAAGGACTGGATACAATGAGCAGTTCTTC.

The chain recombines TRBV10-1 with TRBJ1-2; no definite D call. The CDR3 consists of 13 residues. Germline assignment: CDR1 WNHNN and CDR2 SYGVQD (reference sequence). Deletions cut 0 bases from V and 7 bases from J, with 9 bases between. The CDR3 sequence: CASSESPVGGYTF. Written as DNA, the CDR3 is TGCGCCAGCAGTGAGTCCCCGGTCGGTGGCTACACCTTC.

The gene calls are TRBV5-1 and TRBJ1-3, with TRBD1 as a possible D gene (5 bases). The germline V gene has CDR1 SGHRS and CDR2 YFSETQ. This CDR3 is built from 15 residues. V was clipped by 0 bases and J by 4 bases, with 11 bases between them. DNA of the CDR3: TGCGCCAGCAGCTTGGAGGACAATCCAGGAAACACCATATATTTT. Its translation is CASSLEDNPGNTIYF.

The CDR3 region is CASSGTGLNEKLFF. CDR3 nucleotide sequence: TGTGCCAGCAGTGGGACAGGCCTTAATGAAAAACTGTTTTTT. The chain joins TRBV27 to TRBJ1-4; 8 bases agree with TRBD1. The V gene's germline CDR1 is MNHEY and CDR2 SMNVEV (reference sequence). The CDR3 runs 14 residues. The V segment lost 5 bases and the J segment 4 bases; nucleotides outside the gene matches: 3.

The V and J genes are TRBV7-2 and TRBJ2-3, with D hard to call. The V gene lost 5 bases and the J gene lost 4 bases, with 19 bases spanning the gap. Germline CDR1 SGHTA, CDR2 FQGNSA. This CDR3 is built from 16 residues. CDR3 residues: CASSPQALDGADTQYF. CDR3 nucleotides: TGTGCCAGCAGCCCACAAGCTCTAGATGGGGCAGATACGCAGTATTTT. Looking up the rest from reference TRBV7-2 and TRBJ2-3 gives the full variable domain: GAGVSQSPSNKVTEKGKDVELRCDPISGHTALYWYRQSLGQGLEFLIYFQGNSAPDKSGLPSDRFSAERTGGSVSTLTIQRTQQEDSAVYLCASSPQALDGADTQYFGPGTRLTVL.

The count of this clone is one. The CDR3: CASSQGPGGGVNEQFF. CDR3 DNA: TGTGCCAGCAGCCAAGGCCCCGGGGGGGGAGTAAATGAGCAGTTCTTC. The gene calls are TRBV4-2 and TRBJ2-1; the match to TRBD2 covers 8 bases. The CDR3 has 16 residues. J lost 7 bases, V lost 1 base, and 9 bases had no gene match. The germline gives CDR1 LGHNA, CDR2 YNFKEQ.

The J gene is TRBJ1-5, the V gene TRBV6-5, with 9 bases aligning to TRBD1. Trimming cost V 8 bases and J 4 bases; bases outside gene matches: 6. The germline gives CDR1 MNHEY, CDR2 SVGAGI. The CDR3 runs to 14 residues. This CDR3 is CASGGQGGNQPQHF. DNA of the CDR3: TGTGCCAGCGGGGGACAGGGAGGTAATCAGCCCCAGCATTTT.

The chain combines TRBV9 with TRBJ2-5; D might be TRBD1 (6 bases). The V and J ends lost 4 bases and 5 bases respectively, with 12 bases between them. Germline V CDR1 and CDR2: SGDLS, YYNGEE. This CDR3 comprises 13 residues. The CDR3 DNA sequence: TGTGCCAGCAGCCCCCAGGGGTGGGAGACCCAGTACTTC. This encodes CASSPQGWETQYF.

The V gene is TRBV4-1, the J gene TRBJ1-5, with TRBD1 as a possible D gene (5 bases). Trimming left V 3 bases short and J 5 bases short, with 8 bases between. The CDR3 length is 13 residues. The germline CDR1 and CDR2 sequences are MGHRA and YSYEKL. The CDR3 spells CASSHGGDQPQHF. The CDR3 bases are TGCGCCAGCAGCCACGGAGGGGATCAGCCCCAGCATTTT.

The chain carries TRBV5-4 and TRBJ2-5; 9 positions agree with TRBD2. CDR3 length equals 15 residues. Germline V gene sequence: CDR1 SGHNT, CDR2 YYREEE (reference sequence). Trimming took 4 bases from V and 7 from J; bases not matched to a gene: 11. The CDR3 sequence: CASSASSAGGGTQYF. The CDR3 bases are TGTGCCAGCAGCGCTTCCTCAGCGGGGGGAGGGACCCAGTACTTC.

This clone came up once. The chain carries TRBV5-1 and TRBJ2-7, with 10 bases lining up with TRBD1. This CDR3 is 16 amino acids long. V gave up 0 bases and J gave up 1 base; unmatched junction bases: 4. The germline V gene has CDR1 SGHRS and CDR2 YFSETQ. CDR3 loop: CASSLGGQGRSYEQYF. CDR3 nucleotides: TGCGCCAGCAGCTTGGGGGGACAGGGGAGGTCCTACGAGCAGTACTTC.

The DNA of the CDR3 is TGCGCCAGCAGTCAAATTAGCGGGGTAACAGATACGCAGTATTTT. Protein sequence: CASSQISGVTDTQYF. V usage is TRBV23-1 and J usage is TRBJ2-3; 8 nucleotides align to TRBD2. TRBV23-1 is an open reading frame whose function is uncertain. V lost 2 bases and J lost 3; bases outside the gene matches: 4. This CDR3 comprises 15 residues.

The chain employs TRBV15 and TRBJ2-7; D not resolved. Germline loops: CDR1 LNHNV, CDR2 YYDKDF (reference sequence). V shed 0 bases and J shed 2 bases, with 17 bases lying between them. CDR3 size: 17 residues. The CDR3 is CATSRDPPGRSTYEQYF. The CDR3 DNA reads TGTGCCACCAGCAGAGATCCTCCGGGCAGGTCAACCTACGAGCAGTACTTC.

The chain is built from TRBV9 and TRBJ2-2; D not resolved. CDR1 is SGDLS, CDR2 YYNGEE, per germline. Trimming removed 0 bases at V and 0 bases at J, with 9 bases between. The CDR3 length is 16 residues. CDR3 DNA: TGTGCCAGCAGCGTAGCGCCAGCATCGAACACCGGGGAGCTGTTTTTT. Protein product: CASSVAPASNTGELFF.

This chain connects TRBV5-5 to TRBJ2-5, with D perhaps TRBD2 (7 bases). V was pared by 4 bases and J by 5 bases, with 21 bases between. The CDR3 is 16 amino acids. CDR1 and CDR2 from the germline V gene are SGHKS and YYEKEE (reference sequence). CDR3 in DNA: TGTGCCAGCAGCGCCGGACTATGGGGGGGCGGGGAGACCCAGTACTTC. Amino acids: CASSAGLWGGGETQYF.

V usage is TRBV7-2 and J usage is TRBJ1-2; D might be TRBD1 (5 bases). CDR3 length equals 16 residues. Trimming took off 1 base at V and 8 bases at J, with 20 bases between the two ends. Looked up from germline, CDR1 is SGHTA and CDR2 is FQGNSA. The CDR3 sequence is CASSLEAYRSLGGYTF. Here the CDR3 DNA reads TGTGCCAGCAGCTTAGAGGCTTACAGGTCGCTGGGAGGCTACACCTTC.

This chain uses TRBV12-3 or TRBV12-4 with TRBJ2-1; D not certain. Between the trimmed V and J ends, which lost 4 bases and 9 bases, there was a span of 10 bases. This CDR3 region has 12 residues. The CDR3 nucleotides read TGTGCCAGCAGTTCTCCCTTAGGTGAGCAGTTCTTC. Translated: CASSSPLGEQFF.

The V and J genes are TRBV29-1 and TRBJ2-2; 11 nucleotides match TRBD2. V lost 5 bases and J lost 4; bases outside the gene matches: 6. This CDR3 is 15 amino acids long. Germline CDR1 SQVTM, CDR2 ANQGSEA. The CDR3 reads CSVYSSGGSTGELFF. As DNA, the CDR3 is TGCAGCGTTTATTCTAGCGGGGGGTCCACCGGGGAGCTGTTTTTT.

This clone was seen only once. The chain carries TRBV5-1 and TRBJ2-1; D might be TRBD1 or TRBD2, each matching 5 bases. CDR3 length: 15 residues. Germline CDR1 is SGHRS and CDR2 is YFSETQ. V lost 3 bases, J lost 0 bases, and 10 bases lay in between. In nucleotides, the CDR3 is TGCGCCAGCAGCTGGGACGGCGACTCCTACAATGAGCAGTTCTTC. It encodes CASSWDGDSYNEQFF.